This T cell receptor (beta chain) derives from a study of T cell responses to AZD1222 COVID-19 vaccine. This CDR3 has 14 residues. V lost 6 bases and J lost 1; bases outside the gene matches: 5. Germline CDR1 reads ENHRY; CDR2 reads SYGVKD. Study-wide findings and caveats: Among those given AZD1222, only 6 or 7 were seropositive at baseline. At 160-218 and 743-854, vaccine-associated CD4 TCRs were dominant, and they spanned spike. After the peak T cell response, and only then, were repertoires sampled.

Assay: immunoSEQ multiplex PCR; the TCRdb copy retains only in-frame clones and omits some. The sample includes 90,000 to 150,000 clones, about 86% of them seen just once. Notes on this clone: Antigen: not known.

The sample was peripheral blood, taken on day 0 of AZD1222 vaccination. The chain has TRBV10-3 and TRBJ2-5; 7 bases align to TRBD1. The TCR comes from an adult in good health. The CDR3 reads CAIRKTGTQETQYF. DNA for the CDR3: TGTGCCATCAGAAAGACAGGGACCCAAGAGACCCAGTACTTC.